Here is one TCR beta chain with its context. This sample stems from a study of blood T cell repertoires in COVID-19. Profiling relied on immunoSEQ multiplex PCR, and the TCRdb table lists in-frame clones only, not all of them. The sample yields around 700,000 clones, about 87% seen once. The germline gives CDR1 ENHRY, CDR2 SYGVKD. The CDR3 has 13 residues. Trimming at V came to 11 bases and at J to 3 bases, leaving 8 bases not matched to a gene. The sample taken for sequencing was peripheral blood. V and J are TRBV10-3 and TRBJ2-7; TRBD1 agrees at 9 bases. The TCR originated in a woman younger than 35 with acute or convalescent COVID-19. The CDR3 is CAVSRDRDYEQYF. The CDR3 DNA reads TGTGCCGTCTCCCGGGACAGGGACTACGAGCAGTACTTC.